This passage covers 22 T cell receptor beta chains from one sample sequenced in a study of identical twins. One entry per CDR3 protein, called by TCRdb with MiXCR from the 5' RACE reads. The sample comprises around 680,000 distinct CDR3 sequences, less than 10% of which are singletons, and around 0.98% rests with the top ten. Another study also made use of these data, one on yellow fever vaccine responses in identical twins.

The specimen was PBMCs. The source of these receptors is a woman aged 18-29 years in good health.

This clonotype was seen ten or more times. V usage is TRBV25-1 and J usage is TRBJ2-7; D call uncertain. CDR1 and CDR2 from the germline V gene are MGHDK and SYGVNS. V lost 8 bases, J lost 4 bases, and 15 bases lay in between. The CDR3 is made up of 13 amino acids. The CDR3 loop reads CASSYGDTYEQYF. Here the CDR3 DNA reads TGTGCCAGCTCCTATGGTGATACGTACGAGCAGTACTTC.

Many counts were recorded for this clonotype. The CDR3 bases are TGTGCCAGCAGCCGCCGGACATTTACCTCCTACGAGCAGTACTTC. Amino acid sequence: CASSRRTFTSYEQYF. The rearrangement uses TRBV5-6 and TRBJ2-7, with a tentative D call TRBD1 (5 bases). CDR3 length: 15 residues. Germline V CDR1 and CDR2: SGHDT, YYEEEE. V was trimmed by 4 bases and J by 0 bases, leaving 14 bases between them.

The chain recombines TRBV11-2 with TRBJ2-5, with a possible D match to TRBD1 (6 bases). This CDR3 spans 16 amino acids. V dropped 1 base and J dropped 3 bases, with 15 bases sitting between them. From germline, CDR1 is SGHAT and CDR2 FQNNGV. Here the CDR3 DNA reads TGTGCCAGCAGCTTAGTGGGGGCGCGAGGTGAAGAGACCCAGTACTTC. This translates into CASSLVGARGEETQYF.

This sequence joins TRBV7-6 and TRBJ2-1, with a tentative D call TRBD1 (5 bases). V dropped 2 bases and J dropped 6 bases, with 11 bases sitting between them. The CDR3 totals 14 residues. CDR1 is SGHVS and CDR2 is FNYEAQ in the germline V gene. The CDR3 DNA reads as TGTGCCAGCAGCTTACAGGGTGGGGCCAATGAGCAGTTCTTC. Protein product: CASSLQGGANEQFF.

The V and J genes are TRBV6-2 or TRBV6-3 and TRBJ2-2; D gene ambiguous. Germline CDR1 reads MNHEY; CDR2 reads SVGEGT. This CDR3 is built from 12 residues. Trimming cost V 7 bases and J 7 bases, with 10 bases left between them. CDR3 protein: CASTTSNGELFF. CDR3 in DNA: TGTGCCAGCACTACGAGTAACGGGGAGCTGTTTTTT.

The V and J genes are TRBV11-3 and TRBJ1-1; 9 bases align to TRBD1. This CDR3 comprises 15 residues. The ends lost 5 bases at V and 3 bases at J; junction bases unmatched: 7. Germline loops: CDR1 SGHNT, CDR2 YENEEA. The DNA for the CDR3 is TGTGCCAGCAGCGGCACAGGGGGCGCGGACACTGAAGCTTTCTTT. This codes for CASSGTGGADTEAFF.

This clonotype showed up just a few times. In nucleotides, the CDR3 is TGCGCCAGCAGCTTAAGAGCGGGACCGAACACCGGGGAGCTGTTTTTT. Translation: CASSLRAGPNTGELFF. V and J are TRBV5-1 and TRBJ2-2, with 7 positions matching TRBD2. The ends lost 2 bases at V and 0 bases at J; junction bases unmatched: 4. The CDR3 totals 16 residues. Germline values: CDR1 SGHRS, CDR2 YFSETQ.

The chain couples TRBV24-1 to TRBJ2-1; D is possibly TRBD2 (6 bases). V gave up 3 bases and J gave up 8 bases, with 13 bases separating them. The CDR3 extends over 14 amino acids. Germline values: CDR1 KGHDR, CDR2 SFDVKD. DNA for the CDR3: TGTGCCACCAGTGATGCGACTAGGGCCCATGAGCAGTTCTTC. It encodes CATSDATRAHEQFF.

The gene calls are TRBV29-1 and TRBJ2-5, with D uncertain. Germline lookup yields CDR1 SQVTM and CDR2 ANQGSEA. Trimming removed 7 bases from V and 2 bases from J, with 17 bases in between. CDR3 length: 14 residues. In DNA, the CDR3 is TGCAGCGCCGGAGATGTGGCGGCGCAAGAGACCCAGTACTTC. It encodes CSAGDVAAQETQYF.

The chain combines TRBV29-1 with TRBJ2-5; D is uncertain. The CDR3 contains 13 residues. V dropped 7 bases and J dropped 0 bases, with 12 bases sitting between them. CDR1 is SQVTM and CDR2 is ANQGSEA in the germline V gene. The CDR3 nucleotides read TGCAGCGCCCCTTACAGAAACCAAGAGACCCAGTACTTC. Its translation: CSAPYRNQETQYF. Full variable domain (rest looked up from reference TRBV29-1 and TRBJ2-5): SAVISQKPSRDICQRGTSLTIQCQVDSQVTMMFWYRQQPGQSLTLIATANQGSEATYESGFVIDKFPISRPNLTFSTLTVSNMSPEDSSIYLCSAPYRNQETQYFGPGTRLLVL.

This clonotype has just a few counts. The rearrangement links TRBV28 to TRBJ2-7; no clear D. Germline loops: CDR1 MDHEN, CDR2 SYDVKM. V lost 2 bases and J lost 2, with 13 bases in between. The CDR3 consists of 15 residues. This CDR3 reads CASSLAMAVPYEQYF. CDR3 bases: TGTGCCAGCAGTTTAGCAATGGCGGTTCCCTACGAGCAGTACTTC.

This rearrangement joins TRBV4-1 to TRBJ2-5; D is possibly TRBD2 (6 bases). V gave up 5 bases and J gave up 5 bases, with 18 bases separating them. This CDR3 is built from 15 residues. CDR1 and CDR2 from the germline V gene are MGHRA and YSYEKL. The CDR3 is CASSNLASRGETQYF. The CDR3 coding sequence is TGCGCCAGCAGCAACCTAGCATCCCGGGGGGAGACCCAGTACTTC.

This clonotype has more than one count but fewer than ten. This sequence joins TRBV4-1 and TRBJ2-1, with TRBD2 identical over 8 bases. Trimming took 0 bases from V and 6 from J; bases not matched to a gene: 7. CDR1 and CDR2 (germline): MGHRA, YSYEKL. The CDR3 has 16 amino acids. For the CDR3, the DNA is TGCGCCAGCAGCCAAGATATCGGGCTAGCGGGCAATGAGCAGTTCTTC. The encoded protein is CASSQDIGLAGNEQFF.

This clonotype came up a few times. The chain is built from TRBV7-9 and TRBJ2-3; weak D call: TRBD2 (5 bases). Germline lookup yields CDR1 SEHNR and CDR2 FQNEAQ (reference sequence). With 2 bases removed from V and 0 bases from J, the gap between germline ends came to 12 bases. The CDR3 is made up of 16 amino acids. The CDR3: CASSLRAGSSTDTQYF. In nucleotides, the CDR3 is TGTGCCAGCAGCTTACGTGCGGGCTCGAGCACAGATACGCAGTATTTT.

Regarding this clonotype: Mismatch with germline at one junction end may stem from a read error. The gene calls are TRBV28 and TRBJ2-5, with D possibly being TRBD2 (5 bases). CDR3 length equals 14 residues. Germline V CDR1 and CDR2: MDHEN, SYDVKM. The CDR3 bases are TGCGCCAGCGGTTCGGGGTTGGTGGGGGAGACCCAGTACTTC. This translates into CASGSGLVGETQYF.

The chain uses TRBV20-1 and TRBJ2-3; perhaps D is TRBD1 or TRBD2 (5 bases each). There are 12 residues in the CDR3. The V end was cut by 0 bases, the J end by 6 bases, with 7 bases between. Germline V lookup: CDR1 DFQATT, CDR2 SNEGSKA (reference sequence). DNA of the CDR3: TGCAGTGCTAGAGATAGGGACGATACGCAGTATTTT. This encodes CSARDRDDTQYF.

The chain couples TRBV7-8 to TRBJ2-5, with 12 bases lining up with TRBD2. Germline assignment: CDR1 SGHVS and CDR2 FQNEAQ. This CDR3 is 16 amino acids long. The V segment lost 5 bases and the J segment 5 bases; nucleotides outside the gene matches: 9. CDR3 bases: TGTGCCAGCAGCCCCCGGACTAGCGGGAATGGGGAGACCCAGTACTTC. Residues: CASSPRTSGNGETQYF.

The chain carries TRBV28 and TRBJ2-6; D is unresolved. CDR3 length equals 13 residues. Trimming cost V 7 bases and J 11 bases, with 15 bases left between them. Germline lookup yields CDR1 MDHEN and CDR2 SYDVKM. CDR3 nucleotides: TGTGCCAGCACCTTAGGTGGGCAGGACGTCCTGACTTTC. It encodes CASTLGGQDVLTF.

This clonotype came up many times. This chain links TRBV25-1 with TRBJ1-1; D is possibly TRBD1 (5 bases). This CDR3 comprises 13 residues. Trimming took off 7 bases at V and 8 bases at J, with 17 bases between the two ends. Looked up from germline, CDR1 is MGHDK and CDR2 is SYGVNS. The chain's CDR3 is CASTLPPRGEAFF. CDR3 nucleotide sequence: TGTGCCAGCACCTTACCCCCGAGGGGCGAAGCTTTCTTT.

This clonotype was counted many times. The gene calls are TRBV3-1 and TRBJ2-1, with TRBD2 matching 15 bases. The V gene end was trimmed by 4 bases and the J gene end by 7 bases; junction bases not matched to a gene: 11. Per germline, CDR1 LGHDT and CDR2 YNNKEL (reference sequence). The CDR3 length is 18 residues. Here the CDR3 DNA reads TGTGCCAGCAGCCTCCGAGGACTAGCGGGAGGGCCACGGAATGAGCAGTTCTTC. This encodes CASSLRGLAGGPRNEQFF.

CDR3 sequence reads: CASSRSGTDTDTQYF. In nucleotides, the CDR3 is TGTGCCAGCAGCCGCTCCGGGACAGACACAGATACGCAGTATTTT. The rearrangement joins TRBV6-2 or TRBV6-3 to TRBJ2-3, with 7 positions matching TRBD1. CDR1 is MNHEY, CDR2 SVGEGT, per germline. The J segment lost 2 bases and the V segment lost 6 bases, leaving 8 bases of the junction unmatched. This CDR3 spans 15 amino acids.

This clonotype was seen a handful of times. This chain uses TRBV28 with TRBJ1-6; D unresolved. V lost 3 bases and J lost 3, with 9 bases in between. The CDR3 contains 15 residues. Germline V gene data show CDR1 as MDHEN and CDR2 as SYDVKM. This CDR3 is CASSLDGNYNSPLHF. In DNA form, the CDR3 reads TGTGCCAGCAGTTTGGACGGAAACTATAATTCACCCCTCCACTTT. The full variable domain, with the rest looked up from reference TRBV28 and TRBJ1-6, is DVKVTQSSRYLVKRTGEKVFLECVQDMDHENMFWYRQDPGLGLRLIYFSYDVKMKEKGDIPEGYSVSREKKERFSLILESASTNQTSMYLCASSLDGNYNSPLHFGNGTRLTVT.